The entry that follows covers one TCR beta chain sequence. The source of the sample is a study of blood T cell repertoires in COVID-19. The overall study: Samples came from the United States, Italy and Spain, spanning acute and convalescent COVID-19. The cDNA or gDNA used as material had been derived from T cells, B-cell-depleted T cells, or PBMCs.

This CDR3 contains 16 residues. The V and J ends lost 3 bases and 1 base, in that order; junction bases with no gene match: 5. The germline V gene encodes CDR1 SGDLS and CDR2 YYNGEE. Followed over time, Seattle patients had been enrolled while infection was active. The assay was immunoSEQ multiplex PCR, and TCRdb's table has in-frame clones only and misses some. In the table there are roughly 180,000 clones, 75% to 85% of which are singletons. The chain couples TRBV9 to TRBJ2-3; 10 nucleotides align to TRBD1. The clonotype originates from a woman in her thirties or forties with COVID-19, enrolled during active disease. The sequencing sample was made of peripheral blood. The CDR3 sequence is CASSARTGGGTDTQYF. CDR3 coding DNA: TGTGCCAGCAGCGCGAGGACAGGGGGGGGCACAGATACGCAGTATTTT.